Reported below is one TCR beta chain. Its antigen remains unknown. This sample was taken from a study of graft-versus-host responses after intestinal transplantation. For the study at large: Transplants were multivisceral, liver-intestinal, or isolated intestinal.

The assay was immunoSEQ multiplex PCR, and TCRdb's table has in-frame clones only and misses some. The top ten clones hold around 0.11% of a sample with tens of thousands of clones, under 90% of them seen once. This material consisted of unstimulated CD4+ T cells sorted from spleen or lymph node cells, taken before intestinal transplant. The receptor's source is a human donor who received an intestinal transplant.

CDR3 coding DNA: TGCGCCAGCAAGGGGTCTAGCACAGATACGCAGTATTTT. Translated: CASKGSSTDTQYF. The chain is built from TRBV10-2 and TRBJ2-3; possibly TRBD1 for D (5 bases). The CDR3 runs 13 residues. The V gene's germline CDR1 is WSHSY and CDR2 SAAADI. The germline V and J ends were trimmed by 7 bases and 0 bases, with 8 bases remaining between them.